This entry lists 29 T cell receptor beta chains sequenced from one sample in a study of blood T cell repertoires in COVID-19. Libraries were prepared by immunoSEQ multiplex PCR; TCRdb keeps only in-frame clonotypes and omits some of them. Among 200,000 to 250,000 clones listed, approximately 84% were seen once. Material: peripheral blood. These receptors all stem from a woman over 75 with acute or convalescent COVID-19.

The CDR3 DNA follows: TGCGCCAGCAGCCAAGGGCGGCTGGGCATTCAGTACTTC. Translating it yields CASSQGRLGIQYF. The rearrangement joins TRBV4-3 to TRBJ2-4; D unresolved. V lost 1 base to trimming and J lost 9 bases, with 10 bases between them. CDR3 size: 13 residues. Per germline, CDR1 LGHNA and CDR2 YSLEER.

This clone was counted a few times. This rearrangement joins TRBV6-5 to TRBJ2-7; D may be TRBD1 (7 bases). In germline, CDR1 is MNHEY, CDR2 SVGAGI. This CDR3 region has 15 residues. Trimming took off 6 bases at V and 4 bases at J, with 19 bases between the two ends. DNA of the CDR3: TGTGCCAGCAGCCTAGGAGGGGGCGAGGGATACGAGCAGTACTTC. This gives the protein CASSLGGGEGYEQYF.

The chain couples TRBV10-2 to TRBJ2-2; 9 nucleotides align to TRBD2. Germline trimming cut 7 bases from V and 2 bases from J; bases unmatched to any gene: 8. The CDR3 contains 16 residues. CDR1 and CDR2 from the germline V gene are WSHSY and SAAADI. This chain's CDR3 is CASTLVAGVNTGELFF. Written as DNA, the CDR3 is TGCGCCAGCACTTTGGTAGCGGGGGTTAACACCGGGGAGCTGTTTTTT.

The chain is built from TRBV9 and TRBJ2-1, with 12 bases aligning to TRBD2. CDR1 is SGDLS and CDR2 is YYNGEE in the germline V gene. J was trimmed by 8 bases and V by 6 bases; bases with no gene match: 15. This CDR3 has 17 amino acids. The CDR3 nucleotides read TGTGCCAGCACTGGGACTAGCGGGCGCCCGGCTGGAGATGAGCAGTTCTTC. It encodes CASTGTSGRPAGDEQFF.

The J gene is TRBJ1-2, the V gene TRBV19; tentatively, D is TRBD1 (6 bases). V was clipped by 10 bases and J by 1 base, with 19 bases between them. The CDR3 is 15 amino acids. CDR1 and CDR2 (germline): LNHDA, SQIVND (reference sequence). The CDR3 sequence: CATTQGRTGNYGYTF. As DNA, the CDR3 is TGTGCCACAACGCAGGGGCGGACGGGTAACTATGGCTACACCTTC. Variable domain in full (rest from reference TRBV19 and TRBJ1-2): DGGITQSPKYLFRKEGQNVTLSCEQNLNHDAMYWYRQDPGQGLRLIYYSQIVNDFQKGDIAEGYSVSREKKESFPLTVTSAQKNPTAFYLCATTQGRTGNYGYTFGSGTRLTVV.

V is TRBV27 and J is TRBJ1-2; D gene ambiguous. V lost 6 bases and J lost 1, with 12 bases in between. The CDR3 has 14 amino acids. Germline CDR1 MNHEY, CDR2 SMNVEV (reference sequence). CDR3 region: CASRPQSYNYGYTF. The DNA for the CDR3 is TGTGCCAGCAGACCCCAGTCTTATAACTATGGCTACACCTTC.

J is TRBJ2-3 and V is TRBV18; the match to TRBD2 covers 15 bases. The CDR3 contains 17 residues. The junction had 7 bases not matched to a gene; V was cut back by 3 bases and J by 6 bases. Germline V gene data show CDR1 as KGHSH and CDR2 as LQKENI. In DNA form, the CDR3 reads TGTGCCAGCTCACCTACCGGACTAGCGGGGGGGATGGATACGCAGTATTTT. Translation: CASSPTGLAGGMDTQYF.

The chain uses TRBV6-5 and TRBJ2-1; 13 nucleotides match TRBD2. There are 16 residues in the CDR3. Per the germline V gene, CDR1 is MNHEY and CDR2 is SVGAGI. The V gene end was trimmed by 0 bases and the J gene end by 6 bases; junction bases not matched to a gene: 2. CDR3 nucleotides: TGTGCCAGCAGTTACTCCGGACTAGCGGGAGTCAATGAGCAGTTCTTC. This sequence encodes CASSYSGLAGVNEQFF.

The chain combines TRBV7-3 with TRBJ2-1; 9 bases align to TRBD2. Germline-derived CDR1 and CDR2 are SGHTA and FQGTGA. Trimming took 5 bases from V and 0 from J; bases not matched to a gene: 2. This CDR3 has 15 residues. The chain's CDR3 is CASSRLADSYNEQFF. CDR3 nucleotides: TGTGCCAGCAGCCGACTAGCGGACTCCTACAATGAGCAGTTCTTC.

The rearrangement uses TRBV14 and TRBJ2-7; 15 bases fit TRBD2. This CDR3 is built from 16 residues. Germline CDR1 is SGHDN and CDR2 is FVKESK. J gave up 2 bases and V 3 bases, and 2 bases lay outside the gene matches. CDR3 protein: CASSQGLAGGTYEQYF. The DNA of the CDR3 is TGTGCCAGCAGCCAGGGACTAGCGGGGGGTACCTACGAGCAGTACTTC.

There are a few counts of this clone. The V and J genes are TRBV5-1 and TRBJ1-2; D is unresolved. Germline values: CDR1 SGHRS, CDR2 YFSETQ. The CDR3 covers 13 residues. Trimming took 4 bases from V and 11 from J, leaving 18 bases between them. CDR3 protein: CASSTDQARGYTF. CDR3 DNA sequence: TGCGCCAGCAGCACGGATCAGGCGCGCGGGTACACCTTC.

CDR3 loop: CASSQARPNSPLHF. DNA of the CDR3: TGTGCCAGCAGCCAGGCCAGGCCCAATTCACCCCTCCACTTT. The V gene is TRBV3-1 (or the pseudogene TRBV3-2), the J gene TRBJ1-6; the D is unclear. From germline, CDR1 is LGHDT and CDR2 YNNKEL (reference sequence). The length of the CDR3 is 14 residues. The V gene lost 3 bases and the J gene lost 7 bases, with 10 bases spanning the gap.

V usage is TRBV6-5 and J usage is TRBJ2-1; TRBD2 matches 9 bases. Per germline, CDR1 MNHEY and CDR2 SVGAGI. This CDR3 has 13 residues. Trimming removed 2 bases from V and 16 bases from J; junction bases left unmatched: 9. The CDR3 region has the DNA TGTGCCAGCAGTTACATGCGGGAGGGTATAGAATTCTTC. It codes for CASSYMREGIEFF.

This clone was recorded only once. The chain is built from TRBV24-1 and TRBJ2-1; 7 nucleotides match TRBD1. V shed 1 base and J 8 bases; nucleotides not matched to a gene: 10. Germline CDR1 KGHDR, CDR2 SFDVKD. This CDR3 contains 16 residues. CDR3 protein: CATSDFWDKGGHEQFF. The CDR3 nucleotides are TGTGCCACCAGTGATTTCTGGGACAAAGGGGGCCATGAGCAGTTCTTC.

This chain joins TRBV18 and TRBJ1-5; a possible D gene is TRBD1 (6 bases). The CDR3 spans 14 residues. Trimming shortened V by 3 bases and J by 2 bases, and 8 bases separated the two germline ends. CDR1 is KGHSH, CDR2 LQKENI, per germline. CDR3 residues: CASSPDSGNQPQHF. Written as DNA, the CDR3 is TGTGCCAGCTCACCGGACAGCGGCAATCAGCCCCAGCATTTT.

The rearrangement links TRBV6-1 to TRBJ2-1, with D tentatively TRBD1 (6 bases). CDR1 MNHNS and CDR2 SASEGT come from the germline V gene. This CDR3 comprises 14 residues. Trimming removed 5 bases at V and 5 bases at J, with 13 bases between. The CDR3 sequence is CASSFGTLNNEQFF. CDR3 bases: TGTGCCAGCAGTTTCGGGACATTAAACAATGAGCAGTTCTTC.

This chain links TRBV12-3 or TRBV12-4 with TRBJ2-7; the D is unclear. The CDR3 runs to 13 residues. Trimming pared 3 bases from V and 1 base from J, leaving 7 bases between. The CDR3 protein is CASSFSGSYEQYF. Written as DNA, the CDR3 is TGTGCCAGCAGTTTCTCCGGGTCCTACGAGCAGTACTTC.

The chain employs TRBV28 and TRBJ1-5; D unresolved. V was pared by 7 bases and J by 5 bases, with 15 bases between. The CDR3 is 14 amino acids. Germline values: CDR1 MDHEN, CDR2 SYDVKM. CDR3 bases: TGTGCCAGCACCCTGGCCAGCGGTTATCAGCCCCAGCATTTT. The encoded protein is CASTLASGYQPQHF.

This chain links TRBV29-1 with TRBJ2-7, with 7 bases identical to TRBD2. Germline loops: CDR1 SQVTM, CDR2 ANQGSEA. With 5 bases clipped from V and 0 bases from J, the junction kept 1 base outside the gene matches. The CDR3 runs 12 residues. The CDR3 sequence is CSVSGISYEQYF. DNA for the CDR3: TGCAGCGTTAGCGGGATCTCCTACGAGCAGTACTTC.

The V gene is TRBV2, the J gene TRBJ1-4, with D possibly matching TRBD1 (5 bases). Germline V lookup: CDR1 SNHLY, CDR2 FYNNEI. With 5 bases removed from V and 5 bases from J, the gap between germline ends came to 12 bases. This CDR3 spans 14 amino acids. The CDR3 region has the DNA TGTGCCAGCAGTTGGACACGGGCAAATGAAAAACTGTTTTTT. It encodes CASSWTRANEKLFF. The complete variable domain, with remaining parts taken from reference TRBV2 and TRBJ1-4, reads EPEVTQTPSHQVTQMGQEVILRCVPISNHLYFYWYRQILGQKVEFLVSFYNNEISEKSEIFDDQFSVERPDGSNFTLKIRSTKLEDSAMYFCASSWTRANEKLFFGSGTQLSVL.

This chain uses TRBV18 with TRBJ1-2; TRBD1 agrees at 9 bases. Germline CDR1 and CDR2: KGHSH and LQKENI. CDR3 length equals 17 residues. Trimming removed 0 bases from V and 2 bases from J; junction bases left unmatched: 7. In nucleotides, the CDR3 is TGTGCCAGCTCACCACCTACCCGGACAGGGGACAACTATGGCTACACCTTC. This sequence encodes CASSPPTRTGDNYGYTF.

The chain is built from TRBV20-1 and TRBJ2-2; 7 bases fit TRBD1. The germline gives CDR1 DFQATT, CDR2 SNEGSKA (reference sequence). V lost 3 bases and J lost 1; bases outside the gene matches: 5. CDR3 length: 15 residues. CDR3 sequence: CSASFDRVNTGELFF. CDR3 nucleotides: TGCAGTGCTAGTTTCGACAGGGTGAACACCGGGGAGCTGTTTTTT.

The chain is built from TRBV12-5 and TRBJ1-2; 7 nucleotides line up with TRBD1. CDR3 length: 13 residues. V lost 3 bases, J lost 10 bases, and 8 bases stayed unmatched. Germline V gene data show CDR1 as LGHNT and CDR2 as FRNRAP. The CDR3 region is CASGLGQDPNYTF. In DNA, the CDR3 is TGTGCTAGTGGTTTAGGACAGGACCCCAACTACACCTTC.

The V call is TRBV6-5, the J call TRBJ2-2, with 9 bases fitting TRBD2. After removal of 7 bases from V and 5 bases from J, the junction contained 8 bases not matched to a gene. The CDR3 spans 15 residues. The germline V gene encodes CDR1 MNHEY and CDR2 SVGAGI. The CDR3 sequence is CASMSGGPPTGELFF. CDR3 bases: TGTGCCAGCATGAGCGGGGGGCCCCCAACCGGGGAGCTGTTTTTT.

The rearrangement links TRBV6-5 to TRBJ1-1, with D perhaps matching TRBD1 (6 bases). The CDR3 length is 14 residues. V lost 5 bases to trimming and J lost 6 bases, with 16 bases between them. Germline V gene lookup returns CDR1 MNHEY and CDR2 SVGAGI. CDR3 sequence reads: CASSNQGSEPEAFF. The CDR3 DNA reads TGTGCCAGCAGTAATCAGGGGAGTGAGCCTGAAGCTTTCTTT.

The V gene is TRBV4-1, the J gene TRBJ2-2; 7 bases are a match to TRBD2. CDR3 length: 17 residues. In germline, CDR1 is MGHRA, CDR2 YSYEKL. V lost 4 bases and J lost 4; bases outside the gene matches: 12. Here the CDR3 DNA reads TGCGCCAGCAGCCGACAAGTAGCAGCGGGGACCACCGGGGAGCTGTTTTTT. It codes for CASSRQVAAGTTGELFF.

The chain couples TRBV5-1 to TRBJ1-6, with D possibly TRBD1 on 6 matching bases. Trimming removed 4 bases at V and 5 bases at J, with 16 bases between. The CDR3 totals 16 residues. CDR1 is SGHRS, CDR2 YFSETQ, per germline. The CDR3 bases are TGCGCCAGCAGCCCCTATCCGGGACATAATAATTCACCCCTCCACTTT. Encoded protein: CASSPYPGHNNSPLHF.

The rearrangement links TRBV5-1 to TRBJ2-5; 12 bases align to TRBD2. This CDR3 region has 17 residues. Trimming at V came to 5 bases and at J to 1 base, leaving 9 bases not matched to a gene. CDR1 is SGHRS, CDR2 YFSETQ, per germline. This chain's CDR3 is CASSSRTSGKAQETQYF. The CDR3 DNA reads TGCGCCAGCAGTTCTCGGACTAGCGGGAAGGCCCAAGAGACCCAGTACTTC.

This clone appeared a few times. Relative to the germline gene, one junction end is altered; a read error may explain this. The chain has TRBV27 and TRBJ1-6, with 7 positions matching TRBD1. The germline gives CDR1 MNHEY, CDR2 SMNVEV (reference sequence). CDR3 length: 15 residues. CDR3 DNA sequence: TGTGCCAGCAGTATATCACAGGGGACGGGATCACCCCTCCACTTT. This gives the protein CASSISQGTGSPLHF.